This T cell receptor (beta chain) was found in a study of blood T cells in healthy people across ages. Isolation yielded PBMCs, at least 7 million per sample, in every case. Using a J-beta primer mix together with a sample-barcoded 5' primer, a second PCR was run for about 6 to 12 cycles. A 12-random-nucleotide template-switch adaptor tagged each cDNA molecule. TCRdb reprocessed the 5' RACE reads via MiXCR and lists one record per CDR3 protein. Of approximately 900,000 distinct CDR3 sequences listed, under 50% are singletons. The CDR3 contains 15 residues. V was shortened by 4 bases and J by 1 base, with 11 bases between the two germline ends. Germline CDR1 and CDR2: SGHTA and FQGNSA. Broader study findings: Diversity figures derived from one million T cells were judged to underestimate the true value.

As regards this clonotype: Its antigen is undetermined.

The gene calls are TRBV7-2 and TRBJ2-4; D perhaps matches TRBD2 (6 bases). This sequence was found in a man aged 30 to 45 in good health. The sequenced material came from blood. This CDR3 is CASSSDGGAKNIQYF. The CDR3 DNA reads as TGTGCCAGCAGCTCTGATGGGGGGGCCAAAAACATTCAGTACTTC.